These 15 T cell receptor beta chains originate from one sample sequenced in a study of CD8+ T cells in alopecia areata. The authors extracted RNA and reverse transcribed it into cDNA as the sequencing template. Method: immunoSEQ multiplex PCR; TCRdb's copy keeps in-frame clones and lacks some. The table shows approximately 130,000 clones, with 47% occurring only once. The sample was NKG2D-low CD8+ T cells sorted from blood. The receptors stem from a human donor with alopecia areata.

The V call is TRBV29-1, the J call TRBJ1-2, with D perhaps TRBD1 (6 bases). CDR3 size: 11 residues. The V gene lost 4 bases and the J gene lost 7 bases, with 10 bases spanning the gap. Germline-derived CDR1 and CDR2 are SQVTM and ANQGSEA. The CDR3, as DNA: TGCAGCGTTGTAAAGGGGGGTGGCTACACCTTC. It codes for CSVVKGGGYTF.

This clone was observed a single time. This chain joins TRBV29-1 and TRBJ2-5, with a possible D match to TRBD1 (5 bases). V gave up 1 base and J gave up 2 bases, with 8 bases separating them. The V gene's germline CDR1 is SQVTM and CDR2 ANQGSEA. This CDR3 is built from 13 residues. The CDR3 DNA sequence: TGCAGCGTTGAAGCACAGGATCAAGAGACCCAGTACTTC. Translation gives CSVEAQDQETQYF.

This clone was detected only a few times. The DNA of the CDR3 is TGTGCCAGCAGTTCTAATCTAGCGGTCCAAGAGACCCAGTACTTC. Protein product: CASSSNLAVQETQYF. V gene TRBV28 combines with J gene TRBJ2-5, with 7 positions matching TRBD2. Germline trimming cut 4 bases from V and 1 base from J; bases unmatched to any gene: 6. Germline CDR1 and CDR2: MDHEN and SYDVKM. This CDR3 is 15 amino acids long.

This clone was seen a handful of times. The V and J genes are TRBV28 and TRBJ2-7; TRBD1 might be the D (6 bases). V lost 5 bases and J lost 6, with 14 bases in between. The CDR3 extends over 13 amino acids. CDR1 is MDHEN, CDR2 SYDVKM, per germline. The CDR3 DNA sequence: TGTGCCAGCAGTCTAACAGGGTTGTCCGAGCAGTACTTC. Protein: CASSLTGLSEQYF.

V gene TRBV29-1 combines with J gene TRBJ2-7; the match to TRBD1 covers 7 bases. Germline CDR1 SQVTM, CDR2 ANQGSEA. There are 13 residues in the CDR3. V dropped 2 bases and J dropped 3; count of bases not matched to a gene: 4. The CDR3 is CSVEPWDSYEQYF. The CDR3 DNA reads as TGCAGCGTTGAACCTTGGGACAGCTACGAGCAGTACTTC.

This clone was seen more than once but under ten times. The J gene is TRBJ2-5, the V gene TRBV28, with 7 positions matching TRBD1. The CDR3 loop spans 15 amino acids. CDR1 is MDHEN, CDR2 SYDVKM, per germline. J was trimmed by 0 bases and V by 6 bases; bases with no gene match: 7. This CDR3 reads CASSHGQEYQETQYF. CDR3 nucleotides: TGTGCCAGCAGCCACGGACAGGAGTACCAAGAGACCCAGTACTTC. Full variable domain (rest looked up from reference TRBV28 and TRBJ2-5): DVKVTQSSRYLVKRTGEKVFLECVQDMDHENMFWYRQDPGLGLRLIYFSYDVKMKEKGDIPEGYSVSREKKERFSLILESASTNQTSMYLCASSHGQEYQETQYFGPGTRLLVL.

This chain links TRBV30 with TRBJ2-6, with TRBD1 as a possible D gene (5 bases). V lost 4 bases and J 0 bases, leaving 13 bases between the germline ends. CDR3 length equals 16 residues. Germline V lookup: CDR1 GTSNPN, CDR2 SVGIG (reference sequence). The CDR3 here is CAWTGQGHSGANVLTF. CDR3 in DNA: TGTGCCTGGACGGGTCAGGGTCACTCTGGGGCCAACGTCCTGACTTTC.

This clone was recorded a few times. This chain uses TRBV5-1 with TRBJ2-3; D unclear. From germline, CDR1 is SGHRS and CDR2 YFSETQ. The CDR3 has 12 residues. V was pared by 0 bases and J by 10 bases, with 9 bases between. The CDR3 loop is CASSLETKSQYF. CDR3 coding DNA: TGCGCCAGCAGCTTGGAAACCAAATCGCAGTATTTT.

This clone turned up a few times. The chain uses TRBV29-1 and TRBJ2-2; 7 bases are shared with TRBD1. CDR1 is SQVTM and CDR2 is ANQGSEA in the germline V gene. J gave up 4 bases and V 5 bases, and 4 bases lay outside the gene matches. There are 13 residues in the CDR3. The CDR3 loop reads CSVLGQLTGELFF. CDR3 in DNA: TGCAGCGTTTTGGGACAGCTCACCGGGGAGCTGTTTTTT.

The rearrangement uses TRBV6-5 and TRBJ1-2; D is unresolved. The CDR3 has 13 amino acids. CDR1 and CDR2 from the germline V gene are MNHEY and SVGAGI. V was clipped by 7 bases and J by 4 bases, with 13 bases between them. CDR3 sequence (DNA): TGTGCCAGCACCCCCACGCCTTTCTATGGCTACACCTTC. Residues: CASTPTPFYGYTF.

This sequence joins TRBV28 and TRBJ2-5, with D perhaps matching TRBD1 or TRBD2 (5 bases each). Germline values: CDR1 MDHEN, CDR2 SYDVKM. This CDR3 contains 15 residues. V lost 9 bases and J 4 bases, leaving 21 bases between the germline ends. The CDR3 bases are TGTGCCAGTACCACGGGACGAGGATCAACAGAGACCCAGTACTTC. Amino acids: CASTTGRGSTETQYF. Drawing the rest from reference TRBV28 and TRBJ2-5, the complete variable domain is DVKVTQSSRYLVKRTGEKVFLECVQDMDHENMFWYRQDPGLGLRLIYFSYDVKMKEKGDIPEGYSVSREKKERFSLILESASTNQTSMYLCASTTGRGSTETQYFGPGTRLLVL.

The CDR3 DNA reads as TGTGCCAGCAGCGTAGTTGGTAGATACCAAGAGACCCAGTACTTC. Residues: CASSVVGRYQETQYF. This sequence joins TRBV9 and TRBJ2-5; D gene ambiguous. Germline V gene data show CDR1 as SGDLS and CDR2 as YYNGEE. The CDR3 totals 15 residues. Trimming left V 0 bases short and J 0 bases short, with 9 bases between. Using reference TRBV9 and TRBJ2-5 for the parts outside the CDR3, the full variable domain is DSGVTQTPKHLITATGQRVTLRCSPRSGDLSVYWYQQSLDQGLQFLIQYYNGEERAKGNILERFSAQQFPDLHSELNLSSLELGDSALYFCASSVVGRYQETQYFGPGTRLLVL.

The V gene is TRBV2, the J gene TRBJ2-1; maybe TRBD2 (6 bases). In germline, CDR1 is SNHLY, CDR2 FYNNEI. The CDR3 spans 12 residues. V was clipped by 2 bases and J by 10 bases, with 9 bases between them. In DNA form, the CDR3 reads TGTGCCAGCAGTGAACCGGGGGACGAGCAGTTCTTC. Amino acids: CASSEPGDEQFF. The entire variable domain, with the rest obtained from reference TRBV2 and TRBJ2-1, is as follows: EPEVTQTPSHQVTQMGQEVILRCVPISNHLYFYWYRQILGQKVEFLVSFYNNEISEKSEIFDDQFSVERPDGSNFTLKIRSTKLEDSAMYFCASSEPGDEQFFGPGTRLTVL.

About this clone itself: Mismatch with germline at one junction end may stem from a read error. The rearrangement uses TRBV29-1 and TRBJ1-2; no clear D gene. In germline, CDR1 is SQVTM, CDR2 ANQGSEA. The CDR3 is 13 amino acids. DNA of the CDR3: TGCAGCGTTGGGGGTGATCCTAACCATGGCTACACCTTC. Its translation is CSVGGDPNHGYTF.

This clone has just a few counts. The V call is TRBV29-1, the J call TRBJ2-1; D ambiguous. The CDR3 sequence is 11 residues long. The germline V gene encodes CDR1 SQVTM and CDR2 ANQGSEA. V shed 2 bases and J shed 5 bases, with 4 bases lying between them. In nucleotides, the CDR3 is TGCAGCGTTGAAACCGACAATGAGCAGTTCTTC. Translated, it gives CSVETDNEQFF.